Presented here are 32 T cell receptor beta chains from one specimen sequenced in a study of T-cell memory formation after mild COVID-19. Via MiXCR, TCRdb re-called the 5' RACE reads, giving one row per CDR3 protein. The repertoire consists of more than 250,000 distinct CDR3 sequences, with 16% occurring once and the leading ten covering 22%. Sequenced material: PBMCs or a T cell subset sorted from them (not recorded which). The receptors stem from a man between 18 and 35 years old who had mild COVID-19 (a few samples of this study predate the infection). Cell type and time point are not known.

J is TRBJ1-1 and V is TRBV14; D is possibly TRBD1 (6 bases). The V gene lost 3 bases and the J gene lost 5 bases, with 19 bases spanning the gap. CDR1 SGHDN and CDR2 FVKESK come from the germline V gene. CDR3 length equals 16 residues. In DNA, the CDR3 is TGTGCCAGCAGCCAGGGGGGCAGCCGAATGGGTACTGAAGCTTTCTTT. This encodes CASSQGGSRMGTEAFF.

V usage is TRBV4-2 and J usage is TRBJ1-6; D is uncertain. The CDR3 contains 16 residues. The germline V gene encodes CDR1 LGHNA and CDR2 YNFKEQ. V lost 0 bases to trimming and J lost 9 bases, with 15 bases between them. For the CDR3, the DNA is TGTGCCAGCAGCCAAGAATTGTCCGGGTTCAGTTCACCCCTCCACTTT. It encodes CASSQELSGFSSPLHF.

The rearrangement uses TRBV2 and TRBJ2-7, with D perhaps matching TRBD1 or TRBD2 (5 bases each). Trimming left V 7 bases short and J 1 base short, with 11 bases between. The CDR3 spans 13 residues. Germline assignment: CDR1 SNHLY and CDR2 FYNNEI. The CDR3 loop reads CASIDEGSYEQYF. The CDR3 region has the DNA TGTGCCAGCATTGATGAGGGGTCCTACGAGCAGTACTTC.

This clonotype has more than one count but fewer than ten. V and J are TRBV4-3 and TRBJ1-1, with D perhaps TRBD1 (6 bases). Trimming pared 5 bases from V and 5 bases from J, leaving 12 bases between. The germline V gene has CDR1 LGHNA and CDR2 YSLEER. The CDR3 has 13 amino acids. CDR3 protein: CASSRGRGTEAFF. The CDR3 bases are TGCGCCAGCAGCAGAGGGAGGGGGACTGAAGCTTTCTTT.

The genes are TRBV20-1 and TRBJ2-7; D may be TRBD1 or TRBD2 (6 bases each). Germline values: CDR1 DFQATT, CDR2 SNEGSKA (reference sequence). V was clipped by 5 bases and J by 0 bases, with 14 bases between them. CDR3 length equals 14 residues. CDR3 sequence (DNA): TGCAGTGCTGCCCCGGGGGCCTACTCCTACGAGCAGTACTTC. The encoded protein is CSAAPGAYSYEQYF.

J is TRBJ1-2 and V is TRBV2; D not resolved. V was cut by 7 bases and J by 2 bases, with 8 bases left in between. This CDR3 has 12 amino acids. Germline CDR1 SNHLY, CDR2 FYNNEI. Here the CDR3 reads CASKSLNYGYTF. The CDR3 region has the DNA TGTGCCAGCAAGAGTCTCAACTATGGCTACACCTTC.

The chain is built from TRBV6-5 and TRBJ1-4, with D uncertain. The ends were cut back, 10 bases at V and 4 bases at J, with 13 bases in the middle. This CDR3 contains 13 residues. Germline V CDR1 and CDR2: MNHEY, SVGAGI. In DNA, the CDR3 is TGTGCCACCTCAGTCCAAAGTAATGAAAAACTGTTTTTT. Translation gives CATSVQSNEKLFF.

This clonotype was detected only a few times. This rearrangement joins TRBV5-1 to TRBJ2-7; possible D gene TRBD2, 5 bases. This CDR3 is built from 14 residues. The V gene lost 4 bases and the J gene lost 4 bases, with 15 bases spanning the gap. Germline assignment: CDR1 SGHRS and CDR2 YFSETQ. CDR3 sequence: CASSPVGDPYEQYF. The CDR3 coding sequence is TGCGCCAGCAGCCCGGTGGGAGATCCGTACGAGCAGTACTTC.

The chain employs TRBV14 and TRBJ1-2; 8 bases align to TRBD1. The CDR3 contains 13 residues. The germline CDR1 and CDR2 sequences are SGHDN and FVKESK. The trim removed 5 bases at V and 8 bases at J, leaving 7 bases unmatched. The CDR3, as DNA: TGTGCCAGCAGCTACAGGGGGTATGGGGGCTACACCTTC. Its translation is CASSYRGYGGYTF. Complete variable domain (other parts from reference TRBV14 and TRBJ1-2): EAGVTQFPSHSVIEKGQTVTLRCDPISGHDNLYWYRRVMGKEIKFLLHFVKESKQDESGMPNNRFLAERTGGTYSTLKVQPAELEDSGVYFCASSYRGYGGYTFGSGTRLTVV.

V and J are TRBV12-3 or TRBV12-4 and TRBJ2-4; D ambiguous. This CDR3 has 15 amino acids. Between the trimmed V and J ends, which lost 5 bases and 8 bases, there was a span of 19 bases. This CDR3 reads CASSARADPHDIQYF. As DNA, the CDR3 is TGTGCCAGCAGTGCACGGGCAGACCCTCATGACATTCAGTACTTC.

This CDR3 reads CASSVGQGAGSTDTQYF. The DNA of the CDR3 is TGTGCCAGCTCAGTCGGTCAGGGGGCTGGAAGCACAGATACGCAGTATTTT. The chain is built from TRBV18 and TRBJ2-3, with TRBD1 identical over 8 bases. The CDR3 has 17 amino acids. CDR1 KGHSH and CDR2 LQKENI come from the germline V gene. The trim removed 5 bases at V and 0 bases at J, leaving 10 bases unmatched.

V is TRBV12-3 or TRBV12-4 and J is TRBJ2-5; 12 bases fit TRBD2. V lost 5 bases, J lost 8 bases, and 12 bases stayed unmatched. The CDR3 totals 16 residues. CDR3 in DNA: TGTGCCAGCAGTCCGCTAGCGGGGGGGACAAGAGACACCCAGTACTTC. It yields the protein CASSPLAGGTRDTQYF.

The gene calls are TRBV6-6 and TRBJ2-1; TRBD1 is a possible D gene (5 bases). The CDR3 loop spans 16 amino acids. V lost 2 bases and J lost 0, with 11 bases in between. Germline V gives CDR1 MNHNY, CDR2 SVGAGI (reference sequence). CDR3 protein: CASSYNPGFSYNEQFF. CDR3 coding DNA: TGTGCCAGCAGTTACAACCCAGGGTTCTCCTACAATGAGCAGTTCTTC.

Only a few counts were recorded for this clonotype. This chain uses TRBV7-2 with TRBJ1-2; 8 positions agree with TRBD1. J gave up 7 bases and V 1 base, and 20 bases lay outside the gene matches. The CDR3 is 19 residues long. Germline V lookup: CDR1 SGHTA, CDR2 FQGNSA. The CDR3 DNA sequence: TGTGCCAGCAGCTTAGGGGGGCCGCCAGGGGGCACAGTTAGGTCTGGCTACACCTTC. Protein: CASSLGGPPGGTVRSGYTF.

This clonotype was seen just once. The chain recombines TRBV6-6 with TRBJ2-1, with D possibly being TRBD1 or TRBD2 (5 bases each). This CDR3 has 15 amino acids. The ends were cut back, 8 bases at V and 5 bases at J, with 19 bases in the middle. The germline V gene encodes CDR1 MNHNY and CDR2 SVGAGI (reference sequence). The CDR3 bases are TGTGCCAGCCACCAAATCAGGGAGTACGACAATGAGCAGTTCTTC. Translating gives CASHQIREYDNEQFF.

The V and J genes are TRBV12-3 or TRBV12-4 and TRBJ2-3, with D unresolved. V lost 4 bases to trimming and J lost 3 bases, with 5 bases between them. This CDR3 has 12 residues. Here the CDR3 reads CASSWVTDTQYF. Here the CDR3 DNA reads TGTGCCAGCAGTTGGGTGACAGATACGCAGTATTTT.

The chain has TRBV5-1 and TRBJ2-3; D unclear. Germline CDR1 and CDR2: SGHRS and YFSETQ. The CDR3 is made up of 15 amino acids. Between the trimmed V and J ends, which lost 4 bases and 0 bases, there was a span of 12 bases. CDR3 DNA: TGCGCCAGCAGCATTGACCCCTTCAGCACAGATACGCAGTATTTT. It specifies CASSIDPFSTDTQYF.

V usage is TRBV20-1 and J usage is TRBJ2-3, with a tentative D call TRBD2 (5 bases). V dropped 5 bases and J dropped 10 bases, with 16 bases sitting between them. The CDR3 has 12 amino acids. CDR1 is DFQATT and CDR2 is SNEGSKA in the germline V gene (reference sequence). The CDR3 sequence: CSAFRWMRAQYF. In DNA form, the CDR3 reads TGCAGTGCTTTCAGGTGGATGAGGGCGCAGTATTTT.

The chain uses TRBV11-2 and TRBJ2-5; possibly TRBD1 or TRBD2 for D (5 bases each). The CDR3 loop spans 14 amino acids. Germline V gene data show CDR1 as SGHAT and CDR2 as FQNNGV. The V end was cut by 6 bases, the J end by 7 bases, with 18 bases between. DNA for the CDR3: TGTGCCAGCAGAATAGGGACCGAGGAGATGACCCAGTACTTC. It yields the protein CASRIGTEEMTQYF.

The genes are TRBV5-1 and TRBJ1-1; tentatively, D is TRBD1 (6 bases). The CDR3 runs to 15 residues. Deletions cut 4 bases from V and 11 bases from J, with 24 bases between. Germline CDR1 reads SGHRS; CDR2 reads YFSETQ. The CDR3 region is CASSGRYRDFASAFF. DNA of the CDR3: TGCGCCAGCAGCGGCCGGTACAGGGATTTCGCCTCGGCTTTCTTT.

This chain connects TRBV20-1 to TRBJ1-1, with 10 nucleotides matching TRBD1. This CDR3 spans 14 amino acids. Trimming cost V 5 bases and J 1 base; bases outside gene matches: 4. Germline loops: CDR1 DFQATT, CDR2 SNEGSKA (reference sequence). CDR3 sequence (DNA): TGCAGTGCTCCGCGGACAGGGGGGAACACTGAAGCTTTCTTT. Translating gives CSAPRTGGNTEAFF.

Here the CDR3 reads CASSFHRGITEAFF. The CDR3 nucleotides are TGTGCCAGCAGCTTCCACAGGGGAATCACTGAAGCTTTCTTT. V and J are TRBV7-8 and TRBJ1-1; TRBD1 agrees at 7 bases. The CDR3 loop spans 14 amino acids. CDR1 and CDR2 from the germline V gene are SGHVS and FQNEAQ. Trimming removed 3 bases from V and 4 bases from J; junction bases left unmatched: 5. Complete variable domain (other parts from reference TRBV7-8 and TRBJ1-1): GAGVSQSPRYKVAKRGQDVALRCDPISGHVSLFWYQQALGQGPEFLTYFQNEAQLDKSGLPSDRFFAERPEGSVSTLKIQRTQQEDSAVYLCASSFHRGITEAFFGQGTRLTVV.

The table lists this clonotype with many counts. This sequence joins TRBV15 and TRBJ2-5, with D tentatively TRBD1 (5 bases). CDR1 is LNHNV and CDR2 is YYDKDF in the germline V gene (reference sequence). The V gene lost 0 bases and the J gene lost 3 bases, with 17 bases spanning the gap. The CDR3 is made up of 17 amino acids. In DNA form, the CDR3 reads TGTGCCACCAGCAGAGATCGTGCCAGGGTGTTCGAAGAGACCCAGTACTTC. It specifies CATSRDRARVFEETQYF.

In its sample, this clonotype was seen a few times. This chain links TRBV6-6 with TRBJ2-3; D ambiguous. Germline V lookup: CDR1 MNHNY, CDR2 SVGAGI (reference sequence). Trimming took 6 bases from V and 0 from J, leaving 10 bases between them. This CDR3 is built from 14 residues. The CDR3 bases are TGTGCCAGCAGCCAGACTCTTAGCACAGATACGCAGTATTTT. Encoded protein: CASSQTLSTDTQYF.

V gene TRBV18 combines with J gene TRBJ1-1; 10 bases map to TRBD1. The V and J ends lost 3 bases and 3 bases, in that order; junction bases with no gene match: 10. This CDR3 region has 17 residues. Germline V gives CDR1 KGHSH, CDR2 LQKENI. The CDR3 region is CASSPFRQGAGDTEAFF. The CDR3 DNA follows: TGTGCCAGCTCACCTTTTAGACAGGGGGCTGGGGACACTGAAGCTTTCTTT. The complete variable domain, with remaining parts taken from reference TRBV18 and TRBJ1-1, reads NAGVMQNPRHLVRRRGQEARLRCSPMKGHSHVYWYRQLPEEGLKFMVYLQKENIIDESGMPKERFSAEFPKEGPSILRIQQVVRGDSAAYFCASSPFRQGAGDTEAFFGQGTRLTVV.

This clonotype appeared many times. The rearrangement joins TRBV7-2 to TRBJ1-3; the D is unclear. The CDR3 runs 15 residues. V shed 3 bases and J shed 2 bases, with 11 bases lying between them. Germline CDR1 reads SGHTA; CDR2 reads FQGNSA. CDR3 nucleotide sequence: TGTGCCAGCAGCTTCCAGTTTGGGGCTGGAAACACCATATATTTT. Its protein is CASSFQFGAGNTIYF.

This clonotype occurred a few times. The rearrangement links TRBV3-1 to TRBJ1-3; D might be TRBD1 (5 bases). Per germline, CDR1 LGHDT and CDR2 YNNKEL (reference sequence). V dropped 4 bases and J dropped 8 bases, with 21 bases sitting between them. The CDR3 runs to 16 residues. CDR3 DNA: TGTGCCAGCAGCCCACTCCGGGACCATTTCGGACACACCATATATTTT. Residues: CASSPLRDHFGHTIYF.

The CDR3 coding sequence is TGTGCCACCAGTGAAGCCCCAGGACAGGGGAGGGGGGAGACCCAGTACTTC. Translating it yields CATSEAPGQGRGETQYF. The rearrangement links TRBV24-1 to TRBJ2-5, with TRBD1 matching 9 bases. V lost 4 bases and J lost 5; bases outside the gene matches: 13. Germline lookup yields CDR1 KGHDR and CDR2 SFDVKD. The CDR3 loop spans 17 amino acids.

This chain joins TRBV12-3 or TRBV12-4 and TRBJ1-2, with 9 bases that match TRBD1. The V gene end was trimmed by 5 bases and the J gene end by 8 bases; junction bases not matched to a gene: 9. The length of the CDR3 is 14 residues. CDR3 loop: CASSPRQGDRGYTF. CDR3 nucleotides: TGTGCCAGCAGTCCTCGACAGGGGGACCGGGGCTACACCTTC.

The chain joins TRBV5-1 to TRBJ2-7; TRBD1 might be the D (6 bases). CDR3 size: 14 residues. Germline CDR1 reads SGHRS; CDR2 reads YFSETQ. V lost 3 bases, J lost 6 bases, and 16 bases lay in between. DNA for the CDR3: TGCGCCAGCAGCTGGGGACAAGACCGCCCCGAGCAGTACTTC. It encodes CASSWGQDRPEQYF.

This clonotype was observed a few times. V gene TRBV12-3 or TRBV12-4 combines with J gene TRBJ1-2; 8 bases are a match to TRBD1. The CDR3 is 13 amino acids. The J segment lost 9 bases and the V segment lost 3 bases, leaving 6 bases of the junction unmatched. CDR3 nucleotides: TGTGCCAGCAGTTTGTTGGGACAGGTTAGCTACACCTTC. Translation: CASSLLGQVSYTF.

This clonotype has just a few counts. The chain joins TRBV20-1 to TRBJ1-5; D gene uncertain. V gave up 4 bases and J gave up 2 bases, with 6 bases separating them. There are 12 residues in the CDR3. The germline V gene encodes CDR1 DFQATT and CDR2 SNEGSKA (reference sequence). The CDR3 region is CSATLGNQPQHF. The CDR3 nucleotides read TGCAGTGCTACGTTGGGCAATCAGCCCCAGCATTTT.